Below are 25 T cell receptor beta chains sequenced from a single sample in a study of blood T cell repertoires in COVID-19. The assay was immunoSEQ multiplex PCR, and TCRdb's table has in-frame clones only and misses some. The table has about 180,000 clones, roughly four fifths seen once. The source material was peripheral blood. These receptors all stem from a woman in her 70s with COVID-19, enrolled during active disease.

The chain links TRBV28 to TRBJ1-1; 12 bases are shared with TRBD1. This CDR3 has 16 amino acids. CDR1 is MDHEN, CDR2 SYDVKM, per germline. The ends lost 2 bases at V and 3 bases at J; junction bases unmatched: 4. The CDR3 loop reads CASSLRDRGHDTEAFF. The CDR3 DNA follows: TGTGCCAGCAGTTTAAGGGACAGGGGGCATGACACTGAAGCTTTCTTT.

The chain recombines TRBV7-2 with TRBJ2-7; no clear D. The CDR3 has 17 residues. V was pared by 3 bases and J by 3 bases, with 21 bases between. Per the germline V gene, CDR1 is SGHTA and CDR2 is FQGNSA. CDR3 nucleotide sequence: TGTGCCAGCAGCTTTCGGCCCGGAGAGGCGCCCAACTACGAGCAGTACTTC. Translation: CASSFRPGEAPNYEQYF.

The chain employs TRBV7-2 and TRBJ1-2; D is ambiguous. The CDR3 loop spans 12 amino acids. CDR1 is SGHTA, CDR2 FQGNSA, per germline. V was trimmed by 3 bases and J by 4 bases, leaving 6 bases between them. Here the CDR3 DNA reads TGTGCCAGCAGCTTCGAGGCCTATGGCTACACCTTC. Protein: CASSFEAYGYTF.

The sample holds a few counts of this clone. The chain couples TRBV7-2 to TRBJ2-2; no reliable D call. V gave up 6 bases and J gave up 4 bases, with 6 bases separating them. The CDR3 is made up of 12 amino acids. In germline, CDR1 is SGHTA, CDR2 FQGNSA. This CDR3 reads CASSYSTGELFF. CDR3 sequence (DNA): TGTGCCAGCAGTTACAGCACCGGGGAGCTGTTTTTT.

The chain employs TRBV5-8 and TRBJ2-6; D might be TRBD2 (6 bases). The germline V gene encodes CDR1 SGHTS and CDR2 YDEGEE. V lost 2 bases, J lost 3 bases, and 12 bases lay in between. This CDR3 contains 16 residues. This CDR3 reads CASSFRGIGGANVLTF. Here the CDR3 DNA reads TGTGCCAGCAGCTTCCGGGGGATTGGTGGGGCCAACGTCCTGACTTTC.

V usage is TRBV19 and J usage is TRBJ1-5; a possible D gene is TRBD1 (5 bases). CDR3 length equals 15 residues. Germline values: CDR1 LNHDA, CDR2 SQIVND (reference sequence). With 10 bases removed from V and 3 bases from J, the gap between germline ends came to 19 bases. Written as DNA, the CDR3 is TGTGCCACCTCATTGGAGGGGATAAACAATCAGCCCCAGCATTTT. It specifies CATSLEGINNQPQHF.

The chain is built from TRBV18 and TRBJ2-7; D unclear. This CDR3 comprises 11 residues. V lost 5 bases and J lost 3, with 5 bases in between. Germline V gene sequence: CDR1 KGHSH, CDR2 LQKENI. The DNA of the CDR3 is TGTGCCAGCTCAAACGGCTACGAGCAGTACTTC. Translated, it gives CASSNGYEQYF.

V is TRBV10-3 and J is TRBJ2-5; tentative D call: TRBD2 (5 bases). V shed 10 bases and J shed 5 bases, with 14 bases lying between them. The germline V gene has CDR1 ENHRY and CDR2 SYGVKD. CDR3 length: 12 residues. DNA for the CDR3: TGTGCCACCTCTGAACAGCGGGAGACCCAGTACTTC. Translating gives CATSEQRETQYF.

The chain is built from TRBV18 and TRBJ2-1, with TRBD2 as a possible D gene (7 bases). Germline V gene sequence: CDR1 KGHSH, CDR2 LQKENI. The CDR3 has 16 residues. Trimming shortened V by 4 bases and J by 6 bases, and 19 bases separated the two germline ends. The DNA for the CDR3 is TGTGCCAGCTCACGGAATCTAGCGGAGGGGGGCAATGAGCAGTTCTTC. This codes for CASSRNLAEGGNEQFF. Drawing the rest from reference TRBV18 and TRBJ2-1, the complete variable domain is NAGVMQNPRHLVRRRGQEARLRCSPMKGHSHVYWYRQLPEEGLKFMVYLQKENIIDESGMPKERFSAEFPKEGPSILRIQQVVRGDSAAYFCASSRNLAEGGNEQFFGPGTRLTVL.

V and J are TRBV24-1 and TRBJ2-2; D might be TRBD1 (5 bases). Trimming took off 5 bases at V and 3 bases at J, with 9 bases between the two ends. Germline assignment: CDR1 KGHDR and CDR2 SFDVKD. This CDR3 spans 14 amino acids. As DNA, the CDR3 is TGTGCCACCAGTGCCGCAGGGTACACCGGGGAGCTGTTTTTT. Translation: CATSAAGYTGELFF.

V gene TRBV3-1 (or the pseudogene TRBV3-2) combines with J gene TRBJ2-1, with 9 bases fitting TRBD2. There are 17 residues in the CDR3. The trim removed 2 bases at V and 6 bases at J, leaving 11 bases unmatched. In germline, CDR1 is LGHDT, CDR2 YNNKEL (reference sequence). CDR3 sequence reads: CASSQPEWREGPNEQFF. The CDR3, as DNA: TGTGCCAGCAGCCAACCGGAATGGCGGGAGGGCCCCAATGAGCAGTTCTTC.

The V and J genes are TRBV5-4 and TRBJ2-2; no firm D call. CDR3 length: 14 amino acids. Germline lookup yields CDR1 SGHNT and CDR2 YYREEE (reference sequence). V lost 4 bases to trimming and J lost 0 bases, with 7 bases between them. The CDR3 nucleotides are TGTGCCAGCAGCCCATCCACGAACACCGGGGAGCTGTTTTTT. It is translated as CASSPSTNTGELFF.

The chain recombines TRBV19 with TRBJ1-5; D may be TRBD1 (5 bases). The V end was cut by 4 bases, the J end by 3 bases, with 13 bases between. Germline CDR1 LNHDA, CDR2 SQIVND (reference sequence). The length of the CDR3 is 15 residues. Here the CDR3 DNA reads TGTGCCAGTAGTACCGCAGGGTACCCCAATCAGCCCCAGCATTTT. It is translated as CASSTAGYPNQPQHF.

The V call is TRBV7-9, the J call TRBJ1-2; 9 bases align to TRBD1. Germline CDR1 reads SEHNR; CDR2 reads FQNEAQ (reference sequence). The CDR3 runs 15 residues. Trimming took 3 bases from V and 8 from J; bases not matched to a gene: 10. CDR3 region: CASSFQTGGLLGYTF. CDR3 bases: TGTGCCAGCAGCTTTCAGACAGGGGGATTACTCGGCTACACCTTC. Using reference TRBV7-9 and TRBJ1-2 for the parts outside the CDR3, the full variable domain is DTGVSQNPRHKITKRGQNVTFRCDPISEHNRLYWYRQTLGQGPEFLTYFQNEAQLEKSRLLSDRFSAERPKGSFSTLEIQRTEQGDSAMYLCASSFQTGGLLGYTFGSGTRLTVV.

This rearrangement joins TRBV7-9 to TRBJ1-2; D is uncertain. CDR1 SEHNR and CDR2 FQNEAQ come from the germline V gene (reference sequence). V lost 1 base to trimming and J lost 4 bases, with 7 bases between them. This CDR3 has 13 residues. CDR3 DNA sequence: TGTGCCAGCAGCTTAGGAGTGGTCTATGGCTACACCTTC. The encoded protein is CASSLGVVYGYTF.

The rearrangement links TRBV28 to TRBJ1-5, with D unclear. This CDR3 region has 15 residues. V was pared by 2 bases and J by 1 base, with 9 bases between. Per the germline V gene, CDR1 is MDHEN and CDR2 is SYDVKM. The CDR3 protein is CASSLIRTSNQPQHF. CDR3 sequence (DNA): TGTGCCAGCAGTTTAATCAGAACCAGCAATCAGCCCCAGCATTTT.

The chain links TRBV11-2 to TRBJ2-7; D is unresolved. Germline V gene sequence: CDR1 SGHAT, CDR2 FQNNGV. The CDR3 totals 18 residues. Trimming took 0 bases from V and 3 from J, leaving 21 bases between them. The CDR3 coding sequence is TGTGCCAGCAGCTTAGATCCGAAGGTTGGGTCAACTAACTACGAGCAGTACTTC. Its protein product is CASSLDPKVGSTNYEQYF.

The gene calls are TRBV6-5 and TRBJ2-7; 9 positions match TRBD1. Looked up from germline, CDR1 is MNHEY and CDR2 is SVGAGI. V lost 3 bases, J lost 4 bases, and 7 bases stayed unmatched. The length of the CDR3 is 15 residues. DNA of the CDR3: TGTGCCAGCAGTTATGGCGGGACAGGGTCATACGAGCAGTACTTC. Protein product: CASSYGGTGSYEQYF.

This clone appeared a single time. J is TRBJ2-7 and V is TRBV25-1; D is possibly TRBD2 (5 bases). V was pared by 8 bases and J by 2 bases, with 16 bases between. CDR3 length equals 14 residues. The germline V gene has CDR1 MGHDK and CDR2 SYGVNS. CDR3 coding DNA: TGTGCCAGCGCATCACCGGGATCTGCCTACGAGCAGTACTTC. Translated, it gives CASASPGSAYEQYF.

This chain connects TRBV29-1 to TRBJ2-7, with TRBD2 matching over 7 bases. There are 12 residues in the CDR3. From germline, CDR1 is SQVTM and CDR2 ANQGSEA. V was pared by 7 bases and J by 7 bases, with 10 bases of the junction left unmatched. The CDR3 bases are TGCAGCGCCCTCCAACTGGGGGGGGAGCAGTACTTC. As protein: CSALQLGGEQYF.

The J gene is TRBJ2-3, the V gene TRBV7-2; 10 bases fit TRBD2. Germline V gene sequence: CDR1 SGHTA, CDR2 FQGNSA. This CDR3 has 17 amino acids. The V gene end was trimmed by 0 bases and the J gene end by 0 bases; junction bases not matched to a gene: 3. CDR3 loop: CASSLAPSGRSTDTQYF. As DNA, the CDR3 is TGTGCCAGCAGCTTAGCCCCTAGCGGGAGAAGCACAGATACGCAGTATTTT.

V and J are TRBV28 and TRBJ1-1, with TRBD1 matching over 9 bases. Germline CDR1 reads MDHEN; CDR2 reads SYDVKM. The V and J ends lost 6 bases and 1 base, in that order; junction bases with no gene match: 6. The CDR3 sequence is 15 residues long. The CDR3 region has the DNA TGTGCCAGCAGGGGACAGGGAAGGGCGAACACTGAAGCTTTCTTT. It translates to CASRGQGRANTEAFF.

V usage is TRBV9 and J usage is TRBJ1-5; no clear D gene. V dropped 4 bases and J dropped 2 bases, with 10 bases sitting between them. CDR1 and CDR2 (germline): SGDLS, YYNGEE. The CDR3 totals 14 residues. The CDR3 coding sequence is TGTGCCAGCAGCCCCCTCGGAGGCAATCAGCCCCAGCATTTT. It encodes CASSPLGGNQPQHF. Together with reference TRBV9 and TRBJ1-5, the CDR3 gives the full variable domain: DSGVTQTPKHLITATGQRVTLRCSPRSGDLSVYWYQQSLDQGLQFLIQYYNGEERAKGNILERFSAQQFPDLHSELNLSSLELGDSALYFCASSPLGGNQPQHFGDGTRLSIL.

The V call is TRBV5-1, the J call TRBJ2-2, with 8 bases matching TRBD1. This CDR3 is built from 16 residues. Germline assignment: CDR1 SGHRS and CDR2 YFSETQ. The ends lost 2 bases at V and 1 base at J; junction bases unmatched: 4. CDR3 bases: TGCGCCAGCAGCTTTGGACAGGGCCGGAACACCGGGGAGCTGTTTTTT. Encoded protein: CASSFGQGRNTGELFF.

The genes are TRBV5-1 and TRBJ2-5, with a weak D call TRBD1 (5 bases). The CDR3 has 16 amino acids. V dropped 2 bases and J dropped 2 bases, with 16 bases sitting between them. Germline V CDR1 and CDR2: SGHRS, YFSETQ. CDR3 loop: CASSLGVGFNQETQYF. CDR3 sequence (DNA): TGCGCCAGCAGCTTAGGGGTAGGCTTCAATCAAGAGACCCAGTACTTC.